One and the same sample provided the 9 T cell receptor beta chains below, sequenced in a study of CD8+ T cells in alopecia areata. Alopecia areata patients provided lesional scalp punch biopsies and peripheral blood, both collected for the study. Extracted RNA was reverse transcribed into cDNA, the sequencing template. Generated by immunoSEQ multiplex PCR, the TCRdb table keeps only in-frame clones and is missing some. The table records 9,900 or so clones, approximately 58% of them present only once. The sample was skin, taken at week 0. These receptors originate from a human donor with alopecia areata.

The chain joins TRBV29-1 to TRBJ1-1; D gene uncertain. This CDR3 has 12 residues. With 6 bases removed from V and 10 bases from J, the gap between germline ends came to 18 bases. The germline V gene encodes CDR1 SQVTM and CDR2 ANQGSEA. CDR3: CSVVTLDEGAFF. The CDR3 bases are TGCAGCGTGGTGACTCTCGACGAAGGAGCTTTCTTT.

The chain employs TRBV18 and TRBJ1-2; D is possibly TRBD1 (6 bases). Per germline, CDR1 KGHSH and CDR2 LQKENI. V shed 2 bases and J shed 1 base, with 17 bases lying between them. The CDR3 contains 17 residues. The DNA of the CDR3 is TGTGCCAGCTCACCAGCACCAACAGGGTCGGGTAACTATGGCTACACCTTC. Amino acids: CASSPAPTGSGNYGYTF.

The CDR3 reads CSVVSGTRGTGELFF. DNA of the CDR3: TGCAGCGTTGTTTCCGGGACTAGGGGAACCGGGGAGCTGTTTTTT. The genes are TRBV29-1 and TRBJ2-2; 8 nucleotides agree with TRBD2. J was trimmed by 5 bases and V by 4 bases; bases with no gene match: 9. Germline V gives CDR1 SQVTM, CDR2 ANQGSEA. The CDR3 has 15 residues.

This chain connects TRBV6-1 to TRBJ1-2; no clear D. This CDR3 has 9 amino acids. Trimming removed 7 bases at V and 7 bases at J, with 4 bases between. Germline V lookup: CDR1 MNHNS, CDR2 SASEGT. The CDR3 bases are TGTGCCAGCACGTTTGGCTACACCTTC. This codes for CASTFGYTF.

This clone was detected only once. The rearrangement uses TRBV27 and TRBJ2-3; a possible D gene is TRBD1 (6 bases). Deletions cut 3 bases from V and 3 bases from J, with 10 bases between. The CDR3 sequence is 14 residues long. In germline, CDR1 is MNHEY, CDR2 SMNVEV (reference sequence). In nucleotides, the CDR3 is TGTGCCAGCAGTTTGGGGGCAGGGACAGATACGCAGTATTTT. This encodes CASSLGAGTDTQYF.

This chain joins TRBV29-1 and TRBJ2-7; D is uncertain. The ends were cut back, 0 bases at V and 9 bases at J, with 9 bases in the middle. The CDR3 spans 11 residues. CDR1 SQVTM and CDR2 ANQGSEA come from the germline V gene. The CDR3 DNA reads TGCAGCGTTGAAGATCAACAGAGGCAGTACTTC. This codes for CSVEDQQRQYF.

This clone was seen just once. The chain is built from TRBV30 and TRBJ2-3; D not certain. The CDR3 is made up of 14 amino acids. Germline CDR1 and CDR2: GTSNPN and SVGIG (reference sequence). The V end lost 1 base, the J end lost 6 bases, and 14 bases lay between the germline ends. The CDR3 here is CAWSGLFVLDTQYF. CDR3 nucleotides: TGTGCCTGGAGTGGACTTTTTGTGTTGGATACGCAGTATTTT.

The rearrangement joins TRBV7-9 to TRBJ2-1, with TRBD2 as a possible D gene (5 bases). Germline-derived CDR1 and CDR2 are SEHNR and FQNEAQ (reference sequence). The ends were cut back, 2 bases at V and 1 base at J, with 12 bases in the middle. The CDR3 contains 16 residues. The CDR3 sequence: CASSLYRTHSYNEQFF. In DNA, the CDR3 is TGTGCCAGCAGCTTATATCGGACTCATTCCTACAATGAGCAGTTCTTC.

V gene TRBV6-5 combines with J gene TRBJ2-2, with 10 bases aligning to TRBD2. CDR3 length: 14 amino acids. Germline CDR1 reads MNHEY; CDR2 reads SVGAGI. V lost 8 bases and J lost 4; bases outside the gene matches: 4. The CDR3 loop is CASLRLAGTGELFF. CDR3 bases: TGTGCCAGCTTGCGACTAGCGGGCACCGGGGAGCTGTTTTTT.